Listed below are T cell receptor beta chains from one sample, sequenced in a study of cytomegalovirus exposure and HLA in healthy donors. Measured with immunoSEQ multiplex PCR; TCRdb has only the in-frame clones, and not every one. The sample shows roughly 150,000 clones, around four fifths of them seen only once. The sample was PBMCs. The receptors were gathered from a man aged 30 to 45 in good health and CMV-seropositive. CDR3s leave out the opening cysteine and the closing phenylalanine or tryptophan.

j_call,v_call,cdr3_aa
TRBJ1-6,TRBV19,ASSTEQGYNSPLH
TRBJ2-3,TRBV6-1,ASSEMGGTQY
TRBJ1-5,TRBV7-9,ASRRGTGVDSNQPQH
TRBJ1-2,TRBV6-1,ASSEPGQGFGSGFSGYT
TRBJ2-3,TRBV5-6,ASSFRASGVFDTQY
TRBJ2-7,TRBV7-3,ASSPHRDSTYEQY
TRBJ1-6,TRBV9,ASSEGAKNSPLH
TRBJ2-3,TRBV9,ASRSGGAVDTQY
TRBJ2-1,TRBV7-3,ASSPWTGSSYNEQF
TRBJ2-7,TRBV9,ASSVAGGDEQY
TRBJ2-5,TRBV10-3,AISGVLAGQETQY
TRBJ1-5,TRBV5-5,ASSFKQGEGSNQPQH
TRBJ1-2,TRBV6-5,ATMGPGGGYGYT
TRBJ2-2,TRBV7-2,ASSLVAGDNTGELF
TRBJ2-2,TRBV10-2,ASSHSAGELF
TRBJ2-5,TRBV7-3,ASSLDYQETQY
TRBJ1-6,TRBV23-1,ASSQSACTGSYNSPLH
TRBJ2-5,TRBV7-2,ASSLEISQETQY
TRBJ2-1,TRBV29-1,SVEPPGQGAGGSYNEQF
TRBJ1-1,TRBV5-1,ARPPEGAPLVNTEAF
TRBJ2-3,TRBV5-4,ASSHRLAGSTDTQY
TRBJ1-4,TRBV30,AWSVRGEKLF
TRBJ2-7,TRBV7-8,ASSSWEEVWTGSYEQY
TRBJ1-2,TRBV19,ASHRGARTNYGYT
TRBJ1-6,TRBV30,AWSSRGDNSPLH
TRBJ1-2,TRBV10-2,ASSESIQGPTNYGYT
TRBJ1-6,TRBV27,ASRDREFRTLH
TRBJ2-1,TRBV7-3,ASSLSSSYNEQF
TRBJ2-2,TRBV28,ASSVDRLGATGELF
TRBJ1-2,TRBV9,ASSPGTGGKNT
TRBJ2-1,TRBV15,ATSLAAYNEQF
TRBJ1-1,TRBV7-9,ASSLLDGAEAF
TRBJ1-6,TRBV18,ASSPGHSYNSPLH
TRBJ1-1,TRBV5-4,ASSLTKNTEAF
TRBJ2-3,TRBV19,ASSIGRGYTDTQY
TRBJ2-7,TRBV5-5,ASSLRQPEQY
TRBJ2-3,TRBV4-1,ASSLHSGGVTDTQY
TRBJ1-1,TRBV4-1,ASSQYGTGAAADTEAF
TRBJ2-5,TRBV15,ATSREATMTSWETQY
TRBJ1-6,TRBV4-3,ASSQDPTGSNSPLH
TRBJ2-1,TRBV27,ASSLWRSSYNEQF
TRBJ2-7,TRBV7-2,ASSFTGGPDEQY
TRBJ1-2,TRBV5-1,ASSLLAGEGGYT
TRBJ2-5,TRBV18,ASSPGQGREETQY
TRBJ1-4,TRBV28,ASSLSNKPTGSYFTWDNEKLF
TRBJ1-1,TRBV29-1,SSTERTEAF
TRBJ2-5,TRBV6-5,ASSSQQGQTETQY
TRBJ2-7,TRBV25-1,ASSEYWGQSSYEQY
TRBJ1-2,TRBV25-1,ASSEGATYGYT
TRBJ2-1,TRBV7-3,ASSLGAGPYNEQF
TRBJ2-5,TRBV7-2,ASSMTSQETQY
TRBJ1-2,TRBV10-3,AISEPQDGYT
TRBJ2-1,TRBV11-2,ASSLSGTGYGEQF
TRBJ1-6,TRBV29-1,SLRTGGVNNSPLH
TRBJ2-5,TRBV5-1,ASSPGTSAEETQY
TRBJ2-3,TRBV6-5,ASSYSGVTDTQY
TRBJ2-3,TRBV9,ASSAMILAGGTDTQY